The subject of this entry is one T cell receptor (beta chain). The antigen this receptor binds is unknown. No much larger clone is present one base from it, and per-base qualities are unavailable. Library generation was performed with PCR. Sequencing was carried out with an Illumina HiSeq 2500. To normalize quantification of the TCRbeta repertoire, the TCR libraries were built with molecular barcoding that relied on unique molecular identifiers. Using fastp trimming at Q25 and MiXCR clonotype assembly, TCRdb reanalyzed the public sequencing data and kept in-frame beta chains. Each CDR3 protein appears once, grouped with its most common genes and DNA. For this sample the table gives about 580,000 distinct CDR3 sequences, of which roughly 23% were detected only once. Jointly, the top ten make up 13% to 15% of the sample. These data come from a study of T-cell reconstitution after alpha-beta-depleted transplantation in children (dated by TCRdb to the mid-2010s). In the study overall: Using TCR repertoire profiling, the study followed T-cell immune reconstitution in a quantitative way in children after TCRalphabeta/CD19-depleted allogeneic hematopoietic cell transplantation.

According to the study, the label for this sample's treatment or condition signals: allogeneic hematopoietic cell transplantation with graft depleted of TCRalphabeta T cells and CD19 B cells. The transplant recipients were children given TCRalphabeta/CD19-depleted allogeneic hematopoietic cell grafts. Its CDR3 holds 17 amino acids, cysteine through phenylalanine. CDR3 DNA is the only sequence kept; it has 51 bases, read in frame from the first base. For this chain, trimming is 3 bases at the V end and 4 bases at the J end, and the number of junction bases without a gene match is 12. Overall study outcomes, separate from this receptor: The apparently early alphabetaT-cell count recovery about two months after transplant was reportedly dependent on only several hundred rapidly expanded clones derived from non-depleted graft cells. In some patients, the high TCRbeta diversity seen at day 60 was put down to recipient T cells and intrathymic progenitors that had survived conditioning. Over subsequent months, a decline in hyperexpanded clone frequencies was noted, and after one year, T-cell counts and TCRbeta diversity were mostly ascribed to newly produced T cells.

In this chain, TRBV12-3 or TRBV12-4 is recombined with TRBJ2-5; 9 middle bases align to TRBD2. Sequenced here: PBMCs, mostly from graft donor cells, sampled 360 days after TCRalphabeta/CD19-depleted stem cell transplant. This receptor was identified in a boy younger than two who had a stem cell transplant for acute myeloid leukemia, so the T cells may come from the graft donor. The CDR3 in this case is CASSLLMAGTSSETQYF. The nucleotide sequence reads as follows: TGTGCCAGCAGTTTGCTCATGGCCGGGACTAGCTCAGAGACCCAGTACTTC.